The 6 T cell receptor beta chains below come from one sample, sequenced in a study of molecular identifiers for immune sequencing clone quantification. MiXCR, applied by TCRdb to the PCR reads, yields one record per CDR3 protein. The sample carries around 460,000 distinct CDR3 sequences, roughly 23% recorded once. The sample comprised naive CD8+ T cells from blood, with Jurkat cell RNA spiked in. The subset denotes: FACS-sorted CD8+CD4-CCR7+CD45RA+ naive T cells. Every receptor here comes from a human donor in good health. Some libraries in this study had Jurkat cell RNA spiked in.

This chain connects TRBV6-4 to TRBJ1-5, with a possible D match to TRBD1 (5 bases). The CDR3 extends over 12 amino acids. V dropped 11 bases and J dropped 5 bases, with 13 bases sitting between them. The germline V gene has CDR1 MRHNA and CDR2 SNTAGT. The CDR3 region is CAGPRGDQPQHF. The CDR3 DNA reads TGTGCCGGCCCCCGAGGGGATCAGCCCCAGCATTTT.

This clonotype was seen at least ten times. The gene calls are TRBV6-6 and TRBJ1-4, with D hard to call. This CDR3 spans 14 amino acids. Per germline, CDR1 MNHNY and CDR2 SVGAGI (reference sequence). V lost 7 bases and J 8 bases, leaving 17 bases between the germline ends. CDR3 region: CASTPGQMWEKLFF. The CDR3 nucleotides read TGTGCCAGCACTCCGGGCCAGATGTGGGAAAAACTGTTTTTT.

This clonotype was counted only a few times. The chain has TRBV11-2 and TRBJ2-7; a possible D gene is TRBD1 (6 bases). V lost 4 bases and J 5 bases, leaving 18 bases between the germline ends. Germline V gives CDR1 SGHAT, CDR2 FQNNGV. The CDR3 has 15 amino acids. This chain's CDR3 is CASSSLGGGGDEQYF. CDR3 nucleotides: TGTGCCAGCAGCTCACTTGGGGGTGGGGGCGACGAGCAGTACTTC.

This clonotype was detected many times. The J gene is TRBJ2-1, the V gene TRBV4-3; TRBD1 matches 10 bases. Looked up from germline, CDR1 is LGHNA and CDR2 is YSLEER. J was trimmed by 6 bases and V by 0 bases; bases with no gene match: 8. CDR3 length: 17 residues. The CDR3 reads CASSQDLRTGGVNEQFF. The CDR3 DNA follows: TGCGCCAGCAGCCAAGACTTGCGGACAGGGGGGGTCAATGAGCAGTTCTTC.

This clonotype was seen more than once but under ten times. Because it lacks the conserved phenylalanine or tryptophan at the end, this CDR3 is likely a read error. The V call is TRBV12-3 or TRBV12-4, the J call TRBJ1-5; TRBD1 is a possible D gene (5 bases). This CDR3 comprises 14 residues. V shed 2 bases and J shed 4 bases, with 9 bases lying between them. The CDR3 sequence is CASSLSAGNQPQHS. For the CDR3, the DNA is TGTGCCAGCAGTTTATCCGCAGGGAATCAGCCCCAGCATTCT.

In DNA, the CDR3 is TGCAGCGTTGAAGGTTGGAGCGGGGGTGGGCAGTTCTTC. Its translation is CSVEGWSGGGQFF. The chain carries TRBV29-1 and TRBJ2-1; 8 bases fit TRBD2. This CDR3 spans 13 amino acids. Per germline, CDR1 SQVTM and CDR2 ANQGSEA. V gave up 1 base and J gave up 12 bases; unmatched junction bases: 8.